This T cell receptor beta chain was identified during a study of OX40 agonist ivuxolimab in advanced cancers. Only in-frame clones appear in the TCRdb table, and some are missing; sequencing was by immunoSEQ multiplex PCR. The sample contains about 150,000 clones, about 93% of which appear only once. Sequences were derived from CD4+ or CD8+ T cells sorted from blood, sampled in a trial of the OX40 agonist ivuxolimab. This clonotype was obtained from an adult with an advanced solid tumor such as melanoma, head and neck, liver or kidney cancer.

The CDR3 is CASKMSRTNEKLFF. CDR3 nucleotides: TGTGCCAGCAAAATGAGCAGGACTAATGAAAAACTGTTTTTT. This rearrangement joins TRBV27 to TRBJ1-4; D call uncertain. The CDR3 extends over 14 amino acids. Germline values: CDR1 MNHEY, CDR2 SMNVEV (reference sequence). V dropped 7 bases and J dropped 2 bases, with 11 bases sitting between them.